This paragraph covers one T cell receptor beta chain sequence. This sample is part of a study of cytomegalovirus exposure and HLA in healthy donors. The overall study: Out of approximately 170 million T cells, an earlier analysis found some 120 million unique TCR beta sequences in total.

In germline, CDR1 is SGHTS, CDR2 YDEGEE. CDR3 length equals 15 residues. V shed 2 bases and J shed 10 bases, with 19 bases lying between them. PCR was performed using 60 Vbeta and 13 Jbeta primers. Measured with immunoSEQ multiplex PCR; TCRdb has only the in-frame clones, and not every one. The repertoire holds 180,000 or so clones, with roughly 80% as singletons. The sequence was obtained from a woman between 18 and 30 years old in good health and CMV-seronegative. The specimen sequenced was PBMCs. The rearrangement joins TRBV5-8 to TRBJ2-1; no clear D. The CDR3 spells CASSFNQRRLLEQFF. CDR3 sequence (DNA): TGTGCCAGCAGCTTCAATCAACGACGACTCCTAGAGCAGTTCTTC.